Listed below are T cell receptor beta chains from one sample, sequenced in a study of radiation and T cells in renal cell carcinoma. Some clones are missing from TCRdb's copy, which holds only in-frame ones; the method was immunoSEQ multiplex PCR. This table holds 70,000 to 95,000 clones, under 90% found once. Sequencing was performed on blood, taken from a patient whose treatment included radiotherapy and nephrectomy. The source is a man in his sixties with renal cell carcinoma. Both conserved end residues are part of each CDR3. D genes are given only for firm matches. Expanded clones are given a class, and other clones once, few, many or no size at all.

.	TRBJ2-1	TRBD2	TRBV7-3	CASSSGLAGGWQFF	TGTGCCAGCAGCTCCGGACTAGCGGGAGGCTGGCAGTTCTTC
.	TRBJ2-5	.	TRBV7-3	CASSSYPQETQYF	TGTGCCAGCAGCTCCTATCCACAAGAGACCCAGTACTTC
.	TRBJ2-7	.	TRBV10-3	CAIRATGREQYF	TGTGCCATCAGGGCGACTGGGAGAGAGCAGTACTTC
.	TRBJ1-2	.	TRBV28	CASSLGGRAEGYTF	TGTGCCAGCAGTTTAGGGGGCAGGGCCGAGGGCTACACCTTC
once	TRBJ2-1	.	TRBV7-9	CASSFIQMNSEQFF	TGTGCCAGCAGTTTTATTCAGATGAACAGTGAGCAGTTCTTC
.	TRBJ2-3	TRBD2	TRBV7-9	CASSFGAGGGDTQYF	TGTGCCAGCAGCTTTGGAGCGGGAGGGGGGGATACGCAGTATTTT
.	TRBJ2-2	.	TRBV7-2	CASSLEAGTGELFF	TGTGCCAGCAGCTTAGAGGCAGGCACCGGGGAGCTGTTTTTT
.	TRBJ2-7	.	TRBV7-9	CASSLAARDYEQYF	TGTGCCAGCAGCTTAGCGGCCAGGGACTACGAGCAGTACTTC
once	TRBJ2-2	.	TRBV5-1	CASSLSTRRRTGELFF	TGCGCCAGCAGCTTGTCCACGCGACGACGCACCGGGGAGCTGTTTTTT
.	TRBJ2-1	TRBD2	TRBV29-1	CSVGPAGSQNEQFF	TGCAGCGTTGGTCCAGCGGGAAGTCAGAATGAGCAGTTCTTC
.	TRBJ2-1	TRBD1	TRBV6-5	CASKLGQGNNEQFF	TGTGCCAGCAAGCTTGGACAGGGGAACAATGAGCAGTTCTTC
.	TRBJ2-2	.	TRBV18	CASSPQVAGSNTGELFF	TGTGCCAGCTCACCACAGGTAGCCGGGTCCAACACCGGGGAGCTGTTTTTT
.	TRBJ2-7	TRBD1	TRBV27	CASSLSGQGPYEQYF	TGTGCCAGCAGTTTATCAGGACAGGGACCCTACGAGCAGTACTTC
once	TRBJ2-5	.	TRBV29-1	CSVEAGAVETQYF	TGCAGCGTTGAGGCAGGGGCGGTCGAGACCCAGTACTTC
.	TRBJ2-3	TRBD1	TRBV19	CASSEGQVPDTQYF	TGTGCCAGTAGCGAGGGACAGGTCCCAGATACGCAGTATTTT
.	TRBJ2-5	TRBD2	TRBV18	CASSPLGTIQETQYF	TGTGCCAGCTCACCTCTAGGGACTATCCAAGAGACCCAGTACTTC
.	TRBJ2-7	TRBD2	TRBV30	CAWSLGLADSSYEQYF	TGTGCCTGGAGTCTCGGACTAGCGGATAGCTCCTACGAGCAGTACTTC
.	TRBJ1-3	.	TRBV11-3	CASSSPIQGTTIYF	TGTGCCAGCAGCTCCCCAATTCAGGGTACCACCATATATTTT
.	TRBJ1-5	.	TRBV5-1	CASRTDSNQPQHF	TGCGCCAGCAGAACAGATAGCAATCAGCCCCAGCATTTT
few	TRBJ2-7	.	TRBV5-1	CASSFLGGTYEQYF	TGCGCCAGCAGCTTTCTTGGGGGAACCTACGAGCAGTACTTC
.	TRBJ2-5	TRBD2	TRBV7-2	CASSRAGGETQYF	TGTGCCAGCAGTCGAGCGGGGGGAGAGACCCAGTACTTC
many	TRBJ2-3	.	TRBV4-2	CASSLPNGDTQYF	TGTGCCAGCAGCCTTCCGAATGGGGATACGCAGTATTTT
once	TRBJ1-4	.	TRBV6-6	CASMGGSTNEKLFF	TGTGCCAGCATGGGCGGGTCAACTAATGAAAAACTGTTTTTT
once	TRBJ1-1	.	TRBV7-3	CASSLTGYREGDTEAFF	TGTGCCAGCAGCTTAACCGGTTACAGGGAGGGGGACACTGAAGCTTTCTTT
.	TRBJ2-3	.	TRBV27	CASSPLVITDTQYF	TGTGCCAGCAGTCCCCTTGTAATTACAGATACGCAGTATTTT
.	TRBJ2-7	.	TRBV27	CASSPPGHLYEQYF	TGTGCCAGCAGTCCCCCGGGACACCTCTACGAGCAGTACTTC
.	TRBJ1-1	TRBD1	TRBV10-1	CASSEAGGPNTEAFF	TGCGCCAGCAGTGAGGCAGGGGGCCCGAACACTGAAGCTTTCTTT
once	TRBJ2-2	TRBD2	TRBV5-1	CASSFYPTLAGGSTGELFF	TGCGCCAGCAGCTTCTACCCTACTCTAGCGGGAGGGAGCACCGGGGAGCTGTTTTTT
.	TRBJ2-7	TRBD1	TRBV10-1	CASSEDRGKGEQYF	TGCGCCAGCAGTGAGGACAGGGGCAAAGGCGAGCAGTACTTC
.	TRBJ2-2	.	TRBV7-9	CASSLGGIYTGELFF	TGTGCCAGCAGCTTAGGGGGGATTTACACCGGGGAGCTGTTTTTT
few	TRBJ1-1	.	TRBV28	CATEGGLLDTEAFF	TGTGCCACGGAAGGGGGGCTCTTGGACACTGAAGCTTTCTTT
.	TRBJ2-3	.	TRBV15	CATSRDPPGAGDTQYF	TGTGCCACCAGCAGAGATCCCCCGGGGGCGGGAGATACGCAGTATTTT
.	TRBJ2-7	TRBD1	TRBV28	CASTIEPGQGAYEQYF	TGTGCCAGCACCATAGAACCGGGACAGGGGGCCTACGAGCAGTACTTC
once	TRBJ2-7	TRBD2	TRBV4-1	CASSQGLAPAYEQYF	TGCGCCAGCAGCCAAGGACTAGCGCCGGCCTACGAGCAGTACTTC
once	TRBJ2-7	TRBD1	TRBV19	CASSMGTAMYEQYF	TGTGCCAGTAGTATGGGGACAGCCATGTACGAGCAGTACTTC
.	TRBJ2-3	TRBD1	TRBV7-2	CASSRQGTTDTQYF	TGTGCCAGCAGCCGACAGGGAACCACAGATACGCAGTATTTT
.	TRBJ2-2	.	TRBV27	CASSLFLTHTGELFF	TGTGCCAGCAGTTTATTTTTGACACACACCGGGGAGCTGTTTTTT
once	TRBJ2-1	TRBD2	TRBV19	CASSLAGTTYNEQFF	TGTGCCAGTAGCCTAGCGGGAACCACCTACAATGAGCAGTTCTTC
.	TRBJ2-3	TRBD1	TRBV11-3	CASSLSLGQGLDTQYF	TGTGCCAGCAGCTTGAGCTTGGGACAGGGGTTAGATACGCAGTATTTT
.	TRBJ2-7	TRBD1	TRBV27	CASFSRDRQYEQYF	TGTGCCAGCTTCTCCCGGGACAGGCAGTACGAGCAGTACTTC
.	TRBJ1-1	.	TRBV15	CATSRGGGRQTEAFF	TGTGCCACCAGCAGAGGGGGGGGAAGGCAGACTGAAGCTTTCTTT
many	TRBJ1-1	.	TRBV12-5	CASGLMGGISTEAFF	TGTGCTAGTGGTTTGATGGGAGGAATAAGCACTGAAGCTTTCTTT
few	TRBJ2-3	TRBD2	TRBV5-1	CASSLTSGPSTDTQYF	TGCGCCAGCAGCTTGACTAGCGGGCCTAGCACAGATACGCAGTATTTT
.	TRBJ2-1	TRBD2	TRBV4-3	CASSQGPLAGRGNEQFF	TGCGCCAGCAGCCAAGGTCCCCTAGCGGGAAGGGGCAATGAGCAGTTCTTC
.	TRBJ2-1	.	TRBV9	CASSVARRDNEQFF	TGTGCCAGCAGCGTAGCGCGGCGGGACAATGAGCAGTTCTTC
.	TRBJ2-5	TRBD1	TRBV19	CASSRSGDRGETQYF	TGTGCCAGTAGTAGAAGTGGAGACAGGGGAGAGACCCAGTACTTC
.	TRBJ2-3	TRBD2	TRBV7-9	CASSSSGRDTQYF	TGTGCCAGCAGCTCTAGCGGGAGGGATACGCAGTATTTT
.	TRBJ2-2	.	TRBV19	CASSTRQGPGELFF	TGTGCCAGTAGTACAAGGCAGGGCCCCGGGGAGCTGTTTTTT
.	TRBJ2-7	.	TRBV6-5	CASSYGAPTYEQYF	TGTGCCAGCAGTTACGGGGCGCCAACCTACGAGCAGTACTTC
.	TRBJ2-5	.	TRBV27	CASSQIVKETQYF	TGTGCCAGCAGCCAGATAGTCAAAGAGACCCAGTACTTC
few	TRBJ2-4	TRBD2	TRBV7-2	CASSSGLAGAGQYF	TGTGCCAGCAGCTCGGGACTAGCGGGAGCGGGACAGTACTTC
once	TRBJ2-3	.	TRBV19	CASRWTSGSTDTQYF	TGTGCCAGTAGATGGACATCTGGTAGCACAGATACGCAGTATTTT
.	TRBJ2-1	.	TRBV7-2	CASSLVAPVTYNEQFF	TGTGCCAGCAGCTTAGTAGCGCCAGTTACCTACAATGAGCAGTTCTTC
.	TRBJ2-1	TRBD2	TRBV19	CASSGLGLAGVNNEQFF	TGTGCCAGTAGTGGTTTGGGACTAGCGGGAGTGAACAATGAGCAGTTCTTC
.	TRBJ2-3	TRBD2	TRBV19	CASSAGGTDTQYF	TGTGCCAGTAGCGCGGGGGGCACAGATACGCAGTATTTT
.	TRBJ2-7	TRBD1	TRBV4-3	CASSQFSTGGHEQYF	TGCGCCAGCAGCCAATTTTCCACAGGGGGCCACGAGCAGTACTTC
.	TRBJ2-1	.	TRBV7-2	CASTDSYNEQFF	TGTGCCAGCACGGACTCCTACAATGAGCAGTTCTTC
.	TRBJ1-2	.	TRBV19	CASTSDRSPVGYGYTF	TGTGCCAGTACCTCTGACAGGTCCCCTGTCGGCTATGGCTACACCTTC
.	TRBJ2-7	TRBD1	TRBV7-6	CASSLAYLGTGNEQYF	TGTGCCAGCAGCTTAGCCTACCTGGGGACAGGGAACGAGCAGTACTTC
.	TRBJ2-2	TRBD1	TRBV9	CASSGTGKTGELFF	TGTGCCAGCAGCGGGACAGGGAAAACCGGGGAGCTGTTTTTT